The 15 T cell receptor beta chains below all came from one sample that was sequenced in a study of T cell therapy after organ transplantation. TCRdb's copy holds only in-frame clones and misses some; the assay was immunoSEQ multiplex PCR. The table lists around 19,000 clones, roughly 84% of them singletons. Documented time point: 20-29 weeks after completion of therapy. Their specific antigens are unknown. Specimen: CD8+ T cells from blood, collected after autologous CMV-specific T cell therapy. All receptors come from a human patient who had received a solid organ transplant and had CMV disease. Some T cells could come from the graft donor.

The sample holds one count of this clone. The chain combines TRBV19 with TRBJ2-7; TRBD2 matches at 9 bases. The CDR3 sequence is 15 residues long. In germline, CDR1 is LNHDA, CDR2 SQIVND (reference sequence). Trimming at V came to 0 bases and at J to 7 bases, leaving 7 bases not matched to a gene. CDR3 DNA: TGTGCCAGTAGTATAGATGTAGCGGGAGTCGGAGAGCAGTACTTC. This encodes CASSIDVAGVGEQYF.

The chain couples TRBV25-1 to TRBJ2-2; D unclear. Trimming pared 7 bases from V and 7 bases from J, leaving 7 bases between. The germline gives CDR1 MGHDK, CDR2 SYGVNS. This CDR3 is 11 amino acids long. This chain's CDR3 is CASKVGGELFF. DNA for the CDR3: TGTGCCAGCAAAGTGGGCGGGGAGCTGTTTTTT.

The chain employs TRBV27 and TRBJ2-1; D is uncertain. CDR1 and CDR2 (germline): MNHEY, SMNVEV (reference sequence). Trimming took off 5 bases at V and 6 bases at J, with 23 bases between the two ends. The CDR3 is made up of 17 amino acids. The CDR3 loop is CASSPTPAGLPGNEQFF. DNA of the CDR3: TGTGCCAGCAGTCCCACCCCGGCAGGCCTCCCCGGCAATGAGCAGTTCTTC.

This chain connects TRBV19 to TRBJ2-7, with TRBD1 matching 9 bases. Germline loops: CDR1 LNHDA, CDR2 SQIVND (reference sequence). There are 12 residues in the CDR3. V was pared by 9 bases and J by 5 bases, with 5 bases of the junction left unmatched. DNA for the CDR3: TGTGCCAGCGGACAGGGGACCCACGAGCAGTACTTC. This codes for CASGQGTHEQYF. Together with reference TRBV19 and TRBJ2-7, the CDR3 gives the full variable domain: DGGITQSPKYLFRKEGQNVTLSCEQNLNHDAMYWYRQDPGQGLRLIYYSQIVNDFQKGDIAEGYSVSREKKESFPLTVTSAQKNPTAFYLCASGQGTHEQYFGPGTRLTVT.

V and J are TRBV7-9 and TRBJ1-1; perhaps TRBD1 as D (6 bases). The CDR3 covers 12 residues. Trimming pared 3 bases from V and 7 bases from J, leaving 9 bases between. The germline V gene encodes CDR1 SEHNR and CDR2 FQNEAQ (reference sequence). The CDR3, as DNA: TGTGCCAGCAGCTTCGGGGACATTGAAGCTTTCTTT. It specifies CASSFGDIEAFF.

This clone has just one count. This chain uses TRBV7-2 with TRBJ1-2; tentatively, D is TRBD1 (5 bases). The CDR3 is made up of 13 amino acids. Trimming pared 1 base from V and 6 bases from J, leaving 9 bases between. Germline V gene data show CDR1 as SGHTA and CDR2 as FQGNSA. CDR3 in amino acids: CASSLGGVHGYTF. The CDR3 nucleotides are TGTGCCAGCAGCTTAGGGGGGGTGCATGGCTACACCTTC.

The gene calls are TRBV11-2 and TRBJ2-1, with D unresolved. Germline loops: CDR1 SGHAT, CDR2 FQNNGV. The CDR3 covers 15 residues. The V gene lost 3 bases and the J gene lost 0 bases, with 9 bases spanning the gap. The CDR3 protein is CASSFDLSSYNEQFF. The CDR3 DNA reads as TGTGCCAGCAGCTTTGACTTGAGCTCCTACAATGAGCAGTTCTTC.

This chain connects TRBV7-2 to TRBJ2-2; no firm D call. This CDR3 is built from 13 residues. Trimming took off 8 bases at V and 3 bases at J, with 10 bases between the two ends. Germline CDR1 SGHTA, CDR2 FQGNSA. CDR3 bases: TGTGCCAGCGATCCTGAATACACCGGGGAGCTGTTTTTT. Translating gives CASDPEYTGELFF.

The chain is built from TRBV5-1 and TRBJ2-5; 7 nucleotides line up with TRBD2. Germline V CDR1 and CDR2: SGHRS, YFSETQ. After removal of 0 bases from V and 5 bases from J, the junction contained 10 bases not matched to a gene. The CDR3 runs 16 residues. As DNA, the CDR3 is TGCGCCAGCAGCTTGGGGTCCCTAGCGGTCGGGGAGACCCAGTACTTC. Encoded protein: CASSLGSLAVGETQYF. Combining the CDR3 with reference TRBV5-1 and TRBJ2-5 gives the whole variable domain KAGVTQTPRYLIKTRGQQVTLSCSPISGHRSVSWYQQTPGQGLQFLFEYFSETQRNKGNFPGRFSGRQFSNSRSEMNVSTLELGDSALYLCASSLGSLAVGETQYFGPGTRLLVL.

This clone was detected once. CDR3 sequence reads: CASSPYTGELFF. The CDR3 bases are TGCGCCAGCAGTCCCTACACCGGGGAGCTGTTTTTT. The gene calls are TRBV10-2 and TRBJ2-2; D not resolved. The germline CDR1 and CDR2 sequences are WSHSY and SAAADI. This CDR3 region has 12 residues. With 5 bases removed from V and 3 bases from J, the gap between germline ends came to 4 bases.

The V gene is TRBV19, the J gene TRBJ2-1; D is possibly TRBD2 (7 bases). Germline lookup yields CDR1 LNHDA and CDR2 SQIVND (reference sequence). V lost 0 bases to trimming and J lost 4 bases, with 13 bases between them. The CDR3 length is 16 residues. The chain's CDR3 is CASSIEGGGAYNEQFF. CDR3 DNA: TGTGCCAGTAGTATAGAGGGCGGGGGCGCGTACAATGAGCAGTTCTTC. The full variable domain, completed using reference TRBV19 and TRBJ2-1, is DGGITQSPKYLFRKEGQNVTLSCEQNLNHDAMYWYRQDPGQGLRLIYYSQIVNDFQKGDIAEGYSVSREKKESFPLTVTSAQKNPTAFYLCASSIEGGGAYNEQFFGPGTRLTVL.

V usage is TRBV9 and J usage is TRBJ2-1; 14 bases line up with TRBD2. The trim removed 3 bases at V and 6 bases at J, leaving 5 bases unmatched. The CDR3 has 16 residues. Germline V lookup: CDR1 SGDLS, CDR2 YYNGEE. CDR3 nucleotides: TGTGCCAGCAGCGACGGGACTAGCGGGAGTGGCAATGAGCAGTTCTTC. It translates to CASSDGTSGSGNEQFF.

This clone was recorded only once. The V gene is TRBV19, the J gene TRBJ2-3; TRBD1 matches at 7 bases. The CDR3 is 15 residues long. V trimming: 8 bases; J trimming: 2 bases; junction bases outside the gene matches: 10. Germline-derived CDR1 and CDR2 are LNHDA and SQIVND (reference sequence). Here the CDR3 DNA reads TGTGCCAGTGTTCCCGGGACAGAATCCACAGATACGCAGTATTTT. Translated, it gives CASVPGTESTDTQYF.

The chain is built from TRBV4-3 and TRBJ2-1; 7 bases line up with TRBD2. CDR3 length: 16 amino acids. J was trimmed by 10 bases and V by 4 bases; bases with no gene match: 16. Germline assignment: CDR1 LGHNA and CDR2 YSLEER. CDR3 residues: CASSPQGGGSPEEQFF. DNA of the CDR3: TGCGCCAGCAGCCCCCAGGGTGGCGGGAGCCCGGAAGAGCAGTTCTTC.

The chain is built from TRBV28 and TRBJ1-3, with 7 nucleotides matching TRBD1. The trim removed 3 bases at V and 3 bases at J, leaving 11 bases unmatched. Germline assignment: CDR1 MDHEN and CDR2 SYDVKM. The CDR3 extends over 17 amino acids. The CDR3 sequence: CASSFYPDRVVGNTIYF. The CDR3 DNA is TGTGCCAGCAGTTTCTACCCCGACAGGGTAGTTGGAAACACCATATATTTT. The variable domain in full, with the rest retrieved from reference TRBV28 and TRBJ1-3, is DVKVTQSSRYLVKRTGEKVFLECVQDMDHENMFWYRQDPGLGLRLIYFSYDVKMKEKGDIPEGYSVSREKKERFSLILESASTNQTSMYLCASSFYPDRVVGNTIYFGEGSWLTVV.